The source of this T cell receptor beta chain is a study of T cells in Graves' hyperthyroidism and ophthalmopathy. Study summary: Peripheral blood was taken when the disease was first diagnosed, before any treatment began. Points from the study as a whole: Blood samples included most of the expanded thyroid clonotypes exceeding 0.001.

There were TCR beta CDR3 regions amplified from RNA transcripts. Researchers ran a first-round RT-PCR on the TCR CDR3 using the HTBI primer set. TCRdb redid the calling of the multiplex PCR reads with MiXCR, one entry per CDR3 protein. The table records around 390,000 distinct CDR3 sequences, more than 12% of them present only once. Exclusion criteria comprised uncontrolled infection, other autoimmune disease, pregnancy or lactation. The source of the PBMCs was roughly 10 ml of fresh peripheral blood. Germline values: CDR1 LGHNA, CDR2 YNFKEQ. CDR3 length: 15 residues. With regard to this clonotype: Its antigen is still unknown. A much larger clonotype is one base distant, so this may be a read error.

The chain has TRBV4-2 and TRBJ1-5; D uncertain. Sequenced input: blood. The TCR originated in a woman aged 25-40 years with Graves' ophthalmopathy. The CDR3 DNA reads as TGTGCCAGCAACCAAGAATCGGGCGGCAATCAGCCCCAGCATTTT. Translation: CASNQESGGNQPQHF.